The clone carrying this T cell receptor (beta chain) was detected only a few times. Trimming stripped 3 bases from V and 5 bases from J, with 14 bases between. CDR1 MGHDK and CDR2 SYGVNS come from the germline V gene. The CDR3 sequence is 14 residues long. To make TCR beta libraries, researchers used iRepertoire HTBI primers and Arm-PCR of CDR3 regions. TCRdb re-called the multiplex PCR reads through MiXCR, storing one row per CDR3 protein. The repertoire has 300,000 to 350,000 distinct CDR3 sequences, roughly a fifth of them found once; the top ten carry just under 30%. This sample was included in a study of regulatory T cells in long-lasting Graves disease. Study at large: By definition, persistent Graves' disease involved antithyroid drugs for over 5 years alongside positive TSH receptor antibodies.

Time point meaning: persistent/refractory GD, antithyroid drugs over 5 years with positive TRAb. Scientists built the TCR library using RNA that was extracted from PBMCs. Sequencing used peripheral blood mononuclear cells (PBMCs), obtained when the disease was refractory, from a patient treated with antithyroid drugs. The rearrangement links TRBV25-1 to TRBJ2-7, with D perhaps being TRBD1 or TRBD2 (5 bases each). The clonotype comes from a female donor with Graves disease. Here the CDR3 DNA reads TGTGCCAGCAGTGACCGGGACCAGCAGGACGAGCAGTACTTC. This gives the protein CASSDRDQQDEQYF.